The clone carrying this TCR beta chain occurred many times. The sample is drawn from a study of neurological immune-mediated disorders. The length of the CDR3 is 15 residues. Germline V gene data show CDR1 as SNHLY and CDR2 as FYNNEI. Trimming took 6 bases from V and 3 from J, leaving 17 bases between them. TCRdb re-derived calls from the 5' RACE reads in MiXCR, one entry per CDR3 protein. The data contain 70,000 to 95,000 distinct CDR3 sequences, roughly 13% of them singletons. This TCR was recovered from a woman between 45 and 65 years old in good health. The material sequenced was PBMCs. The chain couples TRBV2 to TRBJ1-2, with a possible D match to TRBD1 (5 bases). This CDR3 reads CASRLREGADYGYTF. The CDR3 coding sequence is TGTGCCAGCAGGTTGCGAGAAGGGGCAGACTATGGCTACACCTTC.